The 3 T cell receptor beta chains given below trace back to one sample, sequenced in a study of T-cell memory formation after mild COVID-19. TCRdb reprocessed the 5' RACE reads with MiXCR, giving one entry per CDR3 protein. Of 250,000 to 300,000 distinct CDR3 sequences in the sample, 7% to 10% are singletons; the top ten hold less than 25%. The sample comprised PBMCs or a T cell subset sorted from them (not recorded which). Receptor source: a man between 18 and 29 years old who had mild COVID-19 (a few samples of this study predate the infection). Cell type and time point are not known.

This clonotype was seen only a few times. V is TRBV12-3 or TRBV12-4 and J is TRBJ1-6; 8 bases are shared with TRBD1. The V and J ends lost 5 bases and 3 bases, in that order; junction bases with no gene match: 3. The CDR3 contains 15 residues. CDR3 loop: CASSPDRGYNSPLHF. The CDR3 nucleotides are TGTGCCAGCAGTCCCGACAGGGGCTATAATTCACCCCTCCACTTT.

This clonotype was counted at least ten times. This chain uses TRBV3-1 with TRBJ2-5; D perhaps matches TRBD1 (6 bases). CDR1 and CDR2 from the germline V gene are LGHDT and YNNKEL (reference sequence). The ends were cut back, 4 bases at V and 3 bases at J, with 9 bases in the middle. CDR3 length: 13 amino acids. CDR3 in amino acids: CASSRQDKETQYF. CDR3 sequence (DNA): TGTGCCAGCAGCCGACAGGACAAAGAGACCCAGTACTTC.

This clonotype showed up many times. The CDR3 bases are TGCGCCAGCAGCGAGAGCGGGGGGCCTGGTACGCAGTATTTT. It is translated as CASSESGGPGTQYF. V usage is TRBV5-1 and J usage is TRBJ2-3, with 9 positions matching TRBD2. The germline V gene encodes CDR1 SGHRS and CDR2 YFSETQ. V gave up 4 bases and J gave up 8 bases; unmatched junction bases: 8. The CDR3 sequence is 14 residues long. Full variable domain (missing parts from reference TRBV5-1 and TRBJ2-3): KAGVTQTPRYLIKTRGQQVTLSCSPISGHRSVSWYQQTPGQGLQFLFEYFSETQRNKGNFPGRFSGRQFSNSRSEMNVSTLELGDSALYLCASSESGGPGTQYFGPGTRLTVL.